This is a list of T cell receptor beta chains from one sample in a study of blood T cells in healthy people across ages. From the 5' RACE reads, TCRdb called clonotypes with MiXCR, one entry per CDR3 protein. The data hold around 520,000 distinct CDR3 sequences, with 25% to 35% observed a single time. This sample was shared with a second study, whose subject was T cells of mothers and their children.

Material: blood. The receptors were sampled from a boy under 10 years old in good health. Both conserved end residues are part of each CDR3. D genes are given only for firm matches. A row's size may be missing; if present it is once, few, many or a size class.

v_gene: TRBV5-6; d_gene: .; j_gene: TRBJ2-2; abundance: few; CDR3aa: CASSLSPSTGELFF; CDR3nt: TGTGCCAGCAGCTTGAGTCCGAGCACCGGGGAGCTGTTTTTT
v_gene: TRBV10-3; d_gene: TRBD2; j_gene: TRBJ2-5; abundance: few; CDR3aa: CAIRSGGAGETQYF; CDR3nt: TGTGCCATCAGAAGCGGGGGGGCGGGAGAGACCCAGTACTTC
v_gene: TRBV20-1; d_gene: .; j_gene: TRBJ1-4; abundance: .; CDR3aa: CSARYQGGEKLFF; CDR3nt: TGCAGTGCTAGATATCAGGGCGGTGAAAAACTGTTTTTT
v_gene: TRBV4-2; d_gene: TRBD2; j_gene: TRBJ2-4; abundance: few; CDR3aa: CASSQDRGGRLAKNIQYF; CDR3nt: TGTGCCAGCAGCCAAGATCGAGGCGGGAGGTTAGCCAAAAACATTCAGTACTTC
v_gene: TRBV6-5; d_gene: TRBD2; j_gene: TRBJ2-5; abundance: .; CDR3aa: CASSYSTSGSQQETQYF; CDR3nt: TGTGCCAGCAGTTACTCGACTAGCGGATCACAACAAGAGACCCAGTACTTC
v_gene: TRBV6-5; d_gene: TRBD2; j_gene: TRBJ2-7; abundance: once; CDR3aa: CASSYLSGAHEQYF; CDR3nt: TGTGCCAGCAGTTACCTTAGCGGGGCCCACGAGCAGTACTTC
v_gene: TRBV27; d_gene: .; j_gene: TRBJ2-5; abundance: few; CDR3aa: CASSRRDGQETQYF; CDR3nt: TGTGCCAGCAGTAGACGGGACGGTCAAGAGACCCAGTACTTC
v_gene: TRBV5-1; d_gene: TRBD2; j_gene: TRBJ2-7; abundance: many; CDR3aa: CASSPDTSGFYEQYF; CDR3nt: TGCGCCAGCAGCCCGGACACTAGCGGTTTCTACGAGCAGTACTTC
v_gene: TRBV28; d_gene: TRBD1; j_gene: TRBJ1-5; abundance: few; CDR3aa: CASAAGGQGFNQPQHF; CDR3nt: TGTGCCAGCGCTGCCGGAGGACAGGGGTTCAATCAGCCCCAGCATTTT
v_gene: TRBV15; d_gene: .; j_gene: TRBJ2-3; abundance: few; CDR3aa: CATSPSGLQSDTQYF; CDR3nt: TGTGCCACCAGCCCCTCTGGCCTCCAATCAGATACGCAGTATTTT
v_gene: TRBV7-8; d_gene: .; j_gene: TRBJ2-2; abundance: .; CDR3aa: CASSPLARPAGGELFF; CDR3nt: TGTGCCAGCAGCCCCCTAGCGAGACCCGCAGGCGGGGAGCTGTTTTTT
v_gene: TRBV2; d_gene: TRBD1; j_gene: TRBJ1-2; abundance: .; CDR3aa: CASRDWDRGVYGYTF; CDR3nt: TGTGCCAGCAGAGACTGGGACAGGGGAGTCTATGGCTACACCTTC
v_gene: TRBV3-1; d_gene: .; j_gene: TRBJ2-2; abundance: few; CDR3aa: CASSDSGSNTGELFF; CDR3nt: TGTGCCAGCAGCGATAGCGGTTCGAACACCGGGGAGCTGTTTTTT
v_gene: TRBV7-9; d_gene: .; j_gene: TRBJ2-2; abundance: few; CDR3aa: CASSYNMGKNTGELFF; CDR3nt: TGTGCCAGCAGCTACAACATGGGGAAGAACACCGGGGAGCTGTTTTTT